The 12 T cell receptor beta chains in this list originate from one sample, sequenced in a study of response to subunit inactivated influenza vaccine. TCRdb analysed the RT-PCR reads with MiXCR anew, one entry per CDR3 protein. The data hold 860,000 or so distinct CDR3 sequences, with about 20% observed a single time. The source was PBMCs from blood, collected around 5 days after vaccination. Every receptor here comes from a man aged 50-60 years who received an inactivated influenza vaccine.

The CDR3 is CASSWGAGNPPDTQYF. CDR3 sequence (DNA): TGTGCCAGCAGCTGGGGAGCGGGAAATCCCCCAGATACGCAGTATTTT. The chain combines TRBV7-2 with TRBJ2-3; 7 bases line up with TRBD2. The trim removed 4 bases at V and 4 bases at J, leaving 11 bases unmatched. Germline V lookup: CDR1 SGHTA, CDR2 FQGNSA. CDR3 length equals 16 residues.

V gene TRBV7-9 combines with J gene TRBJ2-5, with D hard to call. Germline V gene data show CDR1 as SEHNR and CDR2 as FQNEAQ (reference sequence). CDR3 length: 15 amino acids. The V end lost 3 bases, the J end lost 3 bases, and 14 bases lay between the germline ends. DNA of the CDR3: TGTGCCAGCAGCTTCCAGTTATTGGGGAAAGAGACCCAGTACTTC. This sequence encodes CASSFQLLGKETQYF.

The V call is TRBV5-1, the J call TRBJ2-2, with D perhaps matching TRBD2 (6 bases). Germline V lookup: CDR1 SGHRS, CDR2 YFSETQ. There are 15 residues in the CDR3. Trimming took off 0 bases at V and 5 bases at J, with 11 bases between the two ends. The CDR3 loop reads CASSLGGMQTGELFF. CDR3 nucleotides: TGCGCCAGCAGCTTGGGCGGGATGCAGACCGGGGAGCTGTTTTTT.

This CDR3 is CASSLEPTANTGELFF. In DNA form, the CDR3 reads TGCGCCAGCAGCTTGGAGCCGACAGCGAACACCGGGGAGCTGTTTTTT. The chain joins TRBV5-1 to TRBJ2-2; possible D gene TRBD1, 5 bases. The V gene's germline CDR1 is SGHRS and CDR2 YFSETQ. The CDR3 covers 16 residues. Trimming shortened V by 0 bases and J by 0 bases, and 9 bases separated the two germline ends.

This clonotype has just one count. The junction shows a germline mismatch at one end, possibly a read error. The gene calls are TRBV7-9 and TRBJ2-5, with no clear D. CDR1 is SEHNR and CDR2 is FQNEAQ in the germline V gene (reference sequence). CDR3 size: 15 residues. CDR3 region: CASRLGAGRVETQYF. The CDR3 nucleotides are TGTGCCAGCAGATTAGGCGCTGGACGGGTGGAGACCCAGTACTTC.

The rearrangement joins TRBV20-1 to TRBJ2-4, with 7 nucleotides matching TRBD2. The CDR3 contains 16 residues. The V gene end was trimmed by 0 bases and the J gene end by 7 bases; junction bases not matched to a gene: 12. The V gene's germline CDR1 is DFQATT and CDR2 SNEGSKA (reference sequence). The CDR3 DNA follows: TGCAGTGCTAGAGAAGTTGGGGCGGGAGATGGGAACATTCAGTACTTC. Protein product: CSAREVGAGDGNIQYF.

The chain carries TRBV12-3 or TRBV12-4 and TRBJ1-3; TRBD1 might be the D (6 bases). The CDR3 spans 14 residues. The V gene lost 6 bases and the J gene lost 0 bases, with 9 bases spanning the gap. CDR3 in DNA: TGTGCCAGCAGCACCAGGGGCTCTGGAAACACCATATATTTT. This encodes CASSTRGSGNTIYF.

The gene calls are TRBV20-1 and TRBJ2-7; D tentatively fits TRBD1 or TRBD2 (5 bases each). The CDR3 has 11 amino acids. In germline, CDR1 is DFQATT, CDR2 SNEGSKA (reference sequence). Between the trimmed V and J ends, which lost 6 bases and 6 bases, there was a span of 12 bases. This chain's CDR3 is CSATGRLEQYF. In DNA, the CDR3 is TGCAGTGCCACGGGACGACTCGAGCAGTACTTC.

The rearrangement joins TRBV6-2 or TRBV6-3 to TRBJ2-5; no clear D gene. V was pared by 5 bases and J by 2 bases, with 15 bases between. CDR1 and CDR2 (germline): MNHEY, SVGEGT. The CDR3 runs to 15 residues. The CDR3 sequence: CASSPIPTVQETQYF. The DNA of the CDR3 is TGTGCCAGCAGTCCTATTCCAACCGTACAAGAGACCCAGTACTTC.

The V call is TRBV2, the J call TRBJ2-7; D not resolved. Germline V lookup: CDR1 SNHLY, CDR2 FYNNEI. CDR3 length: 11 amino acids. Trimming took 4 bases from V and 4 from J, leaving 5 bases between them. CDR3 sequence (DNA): TGTGCCAGCAGTGGAAAGTACGAGCAGTACTTC. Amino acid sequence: CASSGKYEQYF.

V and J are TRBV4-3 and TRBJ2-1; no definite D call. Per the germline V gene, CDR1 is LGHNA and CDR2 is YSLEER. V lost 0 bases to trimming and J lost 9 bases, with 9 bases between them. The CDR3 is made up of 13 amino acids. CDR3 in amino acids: CASSQEELGEQFF. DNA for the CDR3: TGCGCCAGCAGCCAAGAAGAGCTTGGTGAGCAGTTCTTC.

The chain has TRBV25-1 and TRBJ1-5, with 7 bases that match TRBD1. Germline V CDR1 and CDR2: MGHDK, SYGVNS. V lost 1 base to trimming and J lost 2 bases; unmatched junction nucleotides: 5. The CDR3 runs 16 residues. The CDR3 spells CASSEWDSRGNQPQHF. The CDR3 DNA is TGTGCCAGCAGTGAATGGGACAGTCGGGGCAATCAGCCCCAGCATTTT.